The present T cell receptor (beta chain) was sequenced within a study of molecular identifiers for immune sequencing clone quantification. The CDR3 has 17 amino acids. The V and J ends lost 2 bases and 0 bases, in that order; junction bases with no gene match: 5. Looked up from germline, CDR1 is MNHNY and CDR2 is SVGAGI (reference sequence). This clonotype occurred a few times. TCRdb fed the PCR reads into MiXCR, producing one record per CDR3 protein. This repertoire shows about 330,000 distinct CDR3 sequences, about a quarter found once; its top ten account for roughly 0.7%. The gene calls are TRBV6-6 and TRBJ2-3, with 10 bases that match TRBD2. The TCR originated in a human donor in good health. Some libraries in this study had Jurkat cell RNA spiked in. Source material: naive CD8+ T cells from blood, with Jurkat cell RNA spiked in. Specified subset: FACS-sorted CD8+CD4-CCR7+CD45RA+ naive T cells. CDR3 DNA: TGTGCCAGCAGTTACCGAGGGGGACTAGCGAGCACAGATACGCAGTATTTT. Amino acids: CASSYRGGLASTDTQYF.